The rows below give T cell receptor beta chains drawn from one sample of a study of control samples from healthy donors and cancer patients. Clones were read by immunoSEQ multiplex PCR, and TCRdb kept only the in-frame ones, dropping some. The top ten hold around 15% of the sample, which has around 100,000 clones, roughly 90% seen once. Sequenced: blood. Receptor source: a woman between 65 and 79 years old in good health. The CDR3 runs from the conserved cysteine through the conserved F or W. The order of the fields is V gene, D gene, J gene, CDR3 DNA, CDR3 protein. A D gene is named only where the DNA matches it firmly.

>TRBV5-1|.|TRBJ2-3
TGCGCCACCAGGAGGGGATCCACAGATACGCAGTATTTT
CATRRGSTDTQYF
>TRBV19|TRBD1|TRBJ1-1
TGTGCCACCATGAAATTTGGGACAGGGGGCACTGAAGCTTTCTTT
CATMKFGTGGTEAFF
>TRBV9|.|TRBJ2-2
TGTGCCAGCAGCCCCCGAGGGGGGGAGCTGTTTTTT
CASSPRGGELFF
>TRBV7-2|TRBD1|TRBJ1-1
TGTGCCAGCAGCTTTTTTGCCCGGGTACAGGGGCTGAACACTGAAGCTTTCTTT
CASSFFARVQGLNTEAFF
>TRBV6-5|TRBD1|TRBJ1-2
TGTGCCAGCAGGAGGACAGGAGGCTACACCTTC
CASRRTGGYTF
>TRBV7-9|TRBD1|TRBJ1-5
TGTGCCAGCAGTCGACAGGGGGCAGGACATCAGCCCCAGCATTTT
CASSRQGAGHQPQHF
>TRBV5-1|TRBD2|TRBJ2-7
TGCGCCAGCAGCGTATTCGGACTAGCGGGAGAAAGCTCCTACGAGCAGTACTTC
CASSVFGLAGESSYEQYF
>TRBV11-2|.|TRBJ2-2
TGTGCCAGCAGCTTAAGAGGGGCGAACACCGGGGAGCTGTTTTTT
CASSLRGANTGELFF
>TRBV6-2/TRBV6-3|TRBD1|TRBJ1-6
TGTGCCAGCAGTGGACAGGGGTTCAATTCACCCCTCCACTTT
CASSGQGFNSPLHF
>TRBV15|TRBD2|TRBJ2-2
TGTGCCACCAGCAGAGATGGAACTAGCGGGACTACCGGGGAGCTGTTTTTT
CATSRDGTSGTTGELFF
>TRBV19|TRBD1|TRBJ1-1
TGTGCCAGTAGTATAAGGACAGGGGGGCAGAACACTGAAGCTTTCTTT
CASSIRTGGQNTEAFF
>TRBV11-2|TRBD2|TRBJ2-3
TGTGCCAGCGGCCGCAAGCGGGATGGCACAGATACGCAGTATTTT
CASGRKRDGTDTQYF
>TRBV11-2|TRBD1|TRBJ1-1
TGTGCCAGCAGCTTAGTCCGGGGACAGTTCACTGAAGCTTTCTTT
CASSLVRGQFTEAFF
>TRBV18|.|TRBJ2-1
TGTGCCAGCTCACCGGGGCCGTCCAATGAGCAGTTCTTC
CASSPGPSNEQFF